This T cell receptor (beta chain) was recorded in a study of cytomegalovirus exposure and HLA in healthy donors. Study-wide findings and caveats: Across all donors, roughly uniform sequencing depth was an assumption of the presence/absence analyses. Researchers reported in a later analysis that a missense DCLRE1C variant was tied to TCR beta V- and J-gene trimming. Information on immune exposure was restricted to one variable (CMV serostatus).

As regards this clone: Its antigen remains unknown.

The PCR used 60 Vbeta and 13 Jbeta primers. Method: immunoSEQ multiplex PCR; TCRdb's copy keeps in-frame clones and lacks some. This table has 150,000 to 180,000 clones, about 70% appearing once. Germline CDR1 is LNHDA and CDR2 is SQIVND (reference sequence). The CDR3 totals 12 residues. V was shortened by 3 bases and J by 4 bases, with 6 bases between the two germline ends. V is TRBV19 and J is TRBJ1-2; D is uncertain. The receptor comes from a man between 18 and 35 years old in good health and CMV-seronegative. The sample consisted of PBMCs. CDR3 protein: CASSIRPYGYTF. For the CDR3, the DNA is TGTGCCAGTAGTATTCGTCCCTATGGCTACACCTTC.